These T cell receptor beta chains were read from a single sample in a study of a mutant IDH1 vaccine in newly diagnosed glioma. Only in-frame clones appear in the TCRdb table, and some are missing; sequencing was by immunoSEQ multiplex PCR. The table lists tens of thousands of clones, more than 90% of them singletons. The sample in question was PBMCs, obtained from a glioma patient treated with radiotherapy, temozolomide or both. All receptors derive from a man aged 50 or older with glioma. Both conserved end residues are part of each CDR3. D genes are given only for firm matches. Size is omitted from some rows. Given values are once, few, many or a class for expanded clones.

j_gene,abundance,d_gene,v_gene,CDR3aa
TRBJ1-5,.,TRBD1,TRBV4-2,CASSPEDRSNQPQHF
TRBJ1-2,.,TRBD1,TRBV5-1,CASSSPDRGIDGYTF
TRBJ1-1,.,.,TRBV10-3,CAISPAGGDTEAFF
TRBJ1-2,once,.,TRBV27,CASSLSYGYTF
TRBJ2-7,.,.,TRBV27,CASSLKQLPSYEQYF
TRBJ1-1,.,.,TRBV5-4,CASSLGQRGAFF
TRBJ2-3,.,.,TRBV5-6,CASSAGSVSDTQYF
TRBJ1-5,.,.,TRBV19,CASSIRANGRFSGHQPQHF
TRBJ2-7,once,TRBD1,TRBV28,CASSLWDRAYEQYF
TRBJ2-1,.,.,TRBV9,CASSVVGLAGLGNEQFF
TRBJ2-7,.,.,TRBV6-6,CASSRSSYEQYF
TRBJ2-7,.,TRBD1,TRBV7-8,CASSKARQGPREQYF
TRBJ1-1,.,.,TRBV5-1,CASSLTGGYTEAFF
TRBJ2-7,.,TRBD1,TRBV7-9,CASSGRQGPYEQYF
TRBJ2-7,.,TRBD1,TRBV6-4,CASSDQGAPDYVEQYF
TRBJ2-7,.,TRBD2,TRBV2,CASSGAGVSEQYF
TRBJ2-7,.,TRBD1,TRBV29-1,CSVRDRGYEQYF
TRBJ1-3,once,TRBD1,TRBV9,CASSVGAGGGNTIYF
TRBJ1-2,.,TRBD1,TRBV15,CATSREHRGGQGVGYTF
TRBJ1-5,.,.,TRBV9,CASSVDSIQPQHF
TRBJ2-7,.,TRBD1,TRBV2,CASSGTGKIYEQYF
TRBJ1-1,.,.,TRBV28,CASSLYEGTAFF